This T cell receptor beta chain was found in a study of OX40 agonist ivuxolimab in advanced cancers. About this clone itself: Its antigen is currently unknown.

Peripheral blood came from all dose cohorts at three timepoints. V lost 0 bases to trimming and J lost 14 bases; unmatched junction nucleotides: 7. The CDR3 sequence is 14 residues long. Germline V lookup: CDR1 KGHSH, CDR2 LQKENI. Only in-frame clones appear in the TCRdb table, and some are missing; sequencing was by immunoSEQ multiplex PCR. The repertoire includes some 74,000 clones, 65% to 90% of them detected once, and approximately 0.5% sits in the top ten. General observations from the study: There were also nonresponders showing low normalized T-cell clonal expansion. At 0.1-3.0 mg/kg, partial responders had clonal expansion among the lowest observed. Clonal expansion was seen in CD4+ and CD8+ blood T cells by week 6 at 0.1 to 3.0 mg/kg.

The source is an adult with an advanced solid tumor such as melanoma, head and neck, liver or kidney cancer. V and J are TRBV18 and TRBJ1-6; 7 nucleotides match TRBD1. Sequencing was performed on CD4+ or CD8+ T cells sorted from blood, taken in a trial of the OX40 agonist ivuxolimab. DNA for the CDR3: TGTGCCAGCTCACCACCGGGACAGAGCAACACCCTCCACTTT. Amino acids: CASSPPGQSNTLHF.